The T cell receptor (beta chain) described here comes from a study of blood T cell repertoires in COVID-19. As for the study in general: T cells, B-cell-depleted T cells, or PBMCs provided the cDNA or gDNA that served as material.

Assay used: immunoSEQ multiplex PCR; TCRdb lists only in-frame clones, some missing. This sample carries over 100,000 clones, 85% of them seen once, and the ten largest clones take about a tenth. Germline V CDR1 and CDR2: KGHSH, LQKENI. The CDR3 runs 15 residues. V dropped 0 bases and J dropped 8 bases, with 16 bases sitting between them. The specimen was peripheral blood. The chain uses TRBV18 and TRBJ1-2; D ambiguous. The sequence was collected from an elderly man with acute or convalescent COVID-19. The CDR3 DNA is TGTGCCAGCTCACCACCTTCTAGGGAGGTTGGCGGCTACACCTTC. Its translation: CASSPPSREVGGYTF. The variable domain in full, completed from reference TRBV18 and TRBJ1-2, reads NAGVMQNPRHLVRRRGQEARLRCSPMKGHSHVYWYRQLPEEGLKFMVYLQKENIIDESGMPKERFSAEFPKEGPSILRIQQVVRGDSAAYFCASSPPSREVGGYTFGSGTRLTVV.